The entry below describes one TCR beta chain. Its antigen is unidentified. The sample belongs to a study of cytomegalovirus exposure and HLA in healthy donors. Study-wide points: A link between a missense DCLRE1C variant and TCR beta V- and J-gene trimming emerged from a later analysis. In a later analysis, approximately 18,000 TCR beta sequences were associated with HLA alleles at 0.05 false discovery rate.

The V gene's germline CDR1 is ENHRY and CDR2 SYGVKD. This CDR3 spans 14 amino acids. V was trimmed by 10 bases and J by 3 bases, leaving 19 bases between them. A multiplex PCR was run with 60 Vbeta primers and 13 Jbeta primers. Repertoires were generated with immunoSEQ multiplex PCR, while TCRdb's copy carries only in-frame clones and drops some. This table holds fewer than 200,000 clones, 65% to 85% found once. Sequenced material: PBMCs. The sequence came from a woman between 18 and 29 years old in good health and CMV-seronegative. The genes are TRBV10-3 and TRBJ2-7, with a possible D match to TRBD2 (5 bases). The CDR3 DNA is TGTGCCACTCAGCCGGGATTTGGGGACTACGAGCAGTACTTC. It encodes CATQPGFGDYEQYF.